This T cell receptor (beta chain) was found in a study of human T cells and chemical hapten exposure. About the research overall: The variation in per-sample TCR yields arose mainly from small differences in pooled library volumes. Study-wide points: Having alopecia, the donors may differ immunologically from healthy people.

For the library, individual cDNA molecules each received unique molecular identifiers. Original methodology: A typical sample had some 87,000 TCRs, with about 20,000 to 690,600 overall. TCRdb fed the RACE reads into MiXCR, producing one record per CDR3 protein. None of the V and J calls come from the authors' own analysis; TCRdb made them. The sample consists of under 200,000 distinct CDR3 sequences, roughly 25% of them appearing once. Time point noted: patch test 3, about 24 weeks after DPC sensitization. Treatment defined: therapeutic diphenylcyclopropenone sensitization with weekly scalp DPC. This clonotype has just a few counts. Antigen unknown. CDR3 length equals 17 residues. The germline gives CDR1 MGHRA, CDR2 YSYEKL. V shed 0 bases and J shed 0 bases, with 14 bases lying between them.

This material consisted of whole blood, taken in connection with sensitization to the hapten diphenylcyclopropenone (DPC). V and J are TRBV4-1 and TRBJ1-1, with D uncertain. This clonotype was sampled from a woman aged 18-29 years with alopecia areata. Some clones in this sample may be carry-over from other donors' samples. The CDR3 DNA reads TGCGCCAGCAGCCAAGATCGGAGGCAGGCTATGAACACTGAAGCTTTCTTT. Protein product: CASSQDRRQAMNTEAFF.